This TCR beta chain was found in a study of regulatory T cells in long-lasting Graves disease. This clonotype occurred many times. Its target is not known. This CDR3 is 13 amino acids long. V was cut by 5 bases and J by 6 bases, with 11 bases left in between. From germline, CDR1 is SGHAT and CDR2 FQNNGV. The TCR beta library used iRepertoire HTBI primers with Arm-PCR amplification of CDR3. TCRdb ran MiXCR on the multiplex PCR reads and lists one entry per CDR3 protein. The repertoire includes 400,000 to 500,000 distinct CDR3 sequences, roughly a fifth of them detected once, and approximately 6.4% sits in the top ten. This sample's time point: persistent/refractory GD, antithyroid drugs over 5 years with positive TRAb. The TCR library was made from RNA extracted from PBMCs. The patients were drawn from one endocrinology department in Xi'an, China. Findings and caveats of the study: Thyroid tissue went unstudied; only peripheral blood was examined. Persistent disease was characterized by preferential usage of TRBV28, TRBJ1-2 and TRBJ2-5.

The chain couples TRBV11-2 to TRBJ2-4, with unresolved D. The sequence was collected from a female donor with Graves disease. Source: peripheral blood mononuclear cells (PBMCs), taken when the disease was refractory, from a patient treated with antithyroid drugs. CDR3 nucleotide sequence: TGTGCCAGCAGCCTCTCCTGGGGAAACATTCAGTACTTC. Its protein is CASSLSWGNIQYF.